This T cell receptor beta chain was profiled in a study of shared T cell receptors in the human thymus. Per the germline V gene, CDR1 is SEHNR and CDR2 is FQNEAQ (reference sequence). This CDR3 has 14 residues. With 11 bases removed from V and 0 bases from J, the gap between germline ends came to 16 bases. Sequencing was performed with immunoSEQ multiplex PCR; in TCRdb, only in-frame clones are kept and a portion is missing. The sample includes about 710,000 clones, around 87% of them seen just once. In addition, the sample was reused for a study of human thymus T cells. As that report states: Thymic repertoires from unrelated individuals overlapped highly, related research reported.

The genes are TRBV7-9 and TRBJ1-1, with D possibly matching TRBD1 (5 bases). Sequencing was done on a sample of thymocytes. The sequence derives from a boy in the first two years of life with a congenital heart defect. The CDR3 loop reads CARWRDRMNTEAFF. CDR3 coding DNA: TGTGCCCGCTGGCGAGACAGAATGAACACTGAAGCTTTCTTT.